This T cell receptor (beta chain) is from a study of blood T cells in healthy people across ages. Combining a sample-barcoded 5' primer with a J-beta primer mix, a second PCR ran for roughly 7 to 11 cycles. TCRdb analysed the 5' RACE reads with MiXCR anew, one entry per CDR3 protein. The sample comprises about 930,000 distinct CDR3 sequences, 29% of which are singletons, and roughly 10% rests with the top ten. The CDR3 is 14 residues long. Trimming took 3 bases from V and 6 from J; bases not matched to a gene: 7. Looked up from germline, CDR1 is SGHDT and CDR2 is YYEEEE. These data were likewise used in another study, on T cells of mothers and their children. Per that study: Second-PCR primer M1S introduced sample barcodes and 2-4 random nucleotides.

Input material: blood. This chain joins TRBV5-6 and TRBJ2-7; 9 bases are a match to TRBD1. This receptor was identified in a woman aged 40 to 50 in good health. The CDR3 nucleotides are TGTGCCAGCAGCTCGGGACAGGGATGGGGCGAGCAGTACTTC. Its translation is CASSSGQGWGEQYF. The full variable domain, completed using reference TRBV5-6 and TRBJ2-7, is DAGVTQSPTHLIKTRGQQVTLRCSPKSGHDTVSWYQQALGQGPQFIFQYYEEEERQRGNFPDRFSGHQFPNYSSELNVNALLLGDSALYLCASSSGQGWGEQYFGPGTRLTVT.